The 28 T cell receptor beta chains below were found in one sample sequenced in a study of brain metastases from non-small cell lung cancer. Assay used: immunoSEQ multiplex PCR; TCRdb lists only in-frame clones, some missing. The sample contains under 4,500 clones, around 86% of which appear only once. The sequenced sample consisted of primary lung tumor tissue. These receptors came from a donor at least 40 years old with non-small cell lung cancer.

The chain combines TRBV6-5 with TRBJ2-3, with no clear D. V dropped 0 bases and J dropped 6 bases, with 7 bases sitting between them. The CDR3 runs to 13 residues. From germline, CDR1 is MNHEY and CDR2 SVGAGI. The CDR3 sequence is CASSYSGRDTQYF. CDR3 DNA: TGTGCCAGCAGTTACTCGGGTCGGGATACGCAGTATTTT.

The chain recombines TRBV4-1 with TRBJ2-3, with 14 bases aligning to TRBD2. There are 18 residues in the CDR3. The junction had 8 bases not matched to a gene; V was cut back by 0 bases and J by 6 bases. CDR1 MGHRA and CDR2 YSYEKL come from the germline V gene. The CDR3 region has the DNA TGCGCCAGCAGCCAAGATAGTGGGACTAGCGGGAGTTGGGATACGCAGTATTTT. Amino acid sequence: CASSQDSGTSGSWDTQYF.

V is TRBV12-3 or TRBV12-4 and J is TRBJ2-5; D unclear. V lost 4 bases, J lost 3 bases, and 6 bases lay in between. CDR3 length equals 12 residues. In nucleotides, the CDR3 is TGTGCCAGCAGTTCCAGGAAAGAGACCCAGTACTTC. Translated: CASSSRKETQYF.

The chain joins TRBV5-4 to TRBJ1-1; no clear D gene. The CDR3 has 13 residues. Germline loops: CDR1 SGHNT, CDR2 YYREEE (reference sequence). V gave up 7 bases and J gave up 2 bases, with 12 bases separating them. The CDR3 protein is CASADRRNTEAFF. CDR3 bases: TGTGCCAGCGCTGACCGCCGTAACACTGAAGCTTTCTTT.

This sequence joins TRBV19 and TRBJ1-2, with 7 bases identical to TRBD1. In germline, CDR1 is LNHDA, CDR2 SQIVND (reference sequence). The CDR3 runs 13 residues. V was pared by 4 bases and J by 9 bases, with 8 bases of the junction left unmatched. The CDR3 loop is CASSTRRDSRYTF. As DNA, the CDR3 is TGTGCCAGTAGTACGAGACGGGACAGCCGCTACACCTTC.

The genes are TRBV6-5 and TRBJ2-1; D gene uncertain. CDR1 MNHEY and CDR2 SVGAGI come from the germline V gene. The V and J ends lost 8 bases and 0 bases respectively, with 5 bases between them. The CDR3 consists of 12 residues. The CDR3 nucleotides read TGTGCCAGCGGTAGCTCCTACAATGAGCAGTTCTTC. Amino acid sequence: CASGSSYNEQFF.

The V gene is TRBV24-1, the J gene TRBJ2-1; no clear D. This CDR3 contains 13 residues. V shed 4 bases and J shed 13 bases, with 16 bases lying between them. From germline, CDR1 is KGHDR and CDR2 SFDVKD. The CDR3 is CATSDPSRRGQFF. DNA for the CDR3: TGTGCCACCAGTGACCCCTCGCGGAGAGGACAGTTCTTC.

The genes are TRBV10-2 and TRBJ1-2; D is unresolved. This CDR3 comprises 13 residues. CDR1 WSHSY and CDR2 SAAADI come from the germline V gene. V was clipped by 5 bases and J by 0 bases, with 7 bases between them. CDR3 bases: TGCGCCAGCAGTTCAGGATCTAACTATGGCTACACCTTC. This translates into CASSSGSNYGYTF.

This chain links TRBV21-1 with TRBJ1-1; the D call TRBD1 from the table was never checked on the DNA. TRBV21-1 represents a pseudogene. CDR3 length: 16 amino acids. This chain's CDR3 is CASSVLQALSNTEAFF. CDR3 DNA: TGTGCCAGCAGCGTTCTTCAGGCGCTTTCAAACACTGAAGCTTTCTTT.

The rearrangement links TRBV18 to TRBJ2-7; 7 bases map to TRBD1. V trimming: 4 bases; J trimming: 6 bases; junction bases outside the gene matches: 3. Germline CDR1 is KGHSH and CDR2 is LQKENI. This CDR3 has 12 amino acids. Written as DNA, the CDR3 is TGTGCCAGCTCACGGGGACAGCCCGAGCAGTACTTC. Its protein is CASSRGQPEQYF.

J is TRBJ2-1 and V is TRBV19, with TRBD2 identical over 16 bases. This CDR3 is built from 20 residues. With 0 bases clipped from V and 0 bases from J, the junction kept 5 bases outside the gene matches. Germline V gene lookup returns CDR1 LNHDA and CDR2 SQIVND (reference sequence). The CDR3, as DNA: TGTGCCAGTAGTATAGAGGGACTAGCGGGAGGGTCGAGCTCCTACAATGAGCAGTTCTTC. Its translation: CASSIEGLAGGSSSYNEQFF.

The V gene is TRBV10-3, the J gene TRBJ2-7; TRBD1 matches at 8 bases. The CDR3 contains 13 residues. CDR1 is ENHRY, CDR2 SYGVKD, per germline. V shed 8 bases, J shed 1 base, and the junction held 4 bases outside the gene matches. In DNA form, the CDR3 reads TGTGCCATCGCCCGGGACAGGTCCTACGAGCAGTACTTC. Protein: CAIARDRSYEQYF.

This sequence joins TRBV18 and TRBJ1-1, with D tentatively TRBD1 (5 bases). Germline V gives CDR1 KGHSH, CDR2 LQKENI. Trimming pared 6 bases from V and 4 bases from J, leaving 9 bases between. The CDR3 consists of 12 residues. DNA of the CDR3: TGTGCCAGCTCGCTCACAGGCACTGAAGCTTTCTTT. Its protein product is CASSLTGTEAFF.

This chain joins TRBV27 and TRBJ2-3; 12 bases match TRBD2. J was trimmed by 1 base and V by 7 bases; bases with no gene match: 15. The CDR3 is made up of 19 amino acids. From germline, CDR1 is MNHEY and CDR2 SMNVEV (reference sequence). Written as DNA, the CDR3 is TGTGCCAGCACCCAGACAGGGGGCCCTAGCGGGAGGGGCACAGATACGCAGTATTTT. It codes for CASTQTGGPSGRGTDTQYF.

As regards this clone: At one end the junction does not follow the germline gene, possibly because of a read error. Other DNA sequences within the sample encode an identical CDR3. This chain connects TRBV9 to TRBJ1-4, with a possible D match to TRBD1 (6 bases). Germline CDR1 and CDR2: SGDLS and YYNGEE. This CDR3 has 13 residues. This CDR3 is CASSPGQNEKLFF. In nucleotides, the CDR3 is TGTGCCAGCAGCCCCGGACAGAATGAAAAATTGTTTTTT.

Details on this clone: The junction and the germline gene differ at one end; a read error may be behind it. The chain uses TRBV27 and TRBJ2-3; maybe TRBD1 (6 bases). The V gene's germline CDR1 is MNHEY and CDR2 SMNVEV (reference sequence). This CDR3 spans 18 amino acids. CDR3 nucleotide sequence: TGTGCCAGCAGTTTGAGGGGGTATGGGTGGGTAGGTACAGATACGCAATATTTT. Its translation is CASSLRGYGWVGTDTQYF.

The chain has TRBV12-5 and TRBJ2-2; D gene ambiguous. The ends were cut back, 8 bases at V and 4 bases at J, with 8 bases in the middle. CDR1 LGHNT and CDR2 FRNRAP come from the germline V gene. CDR3 size: 12 residues. This CDR3 reads CASSGPTGELFF. The CDR3 region has the DNA TGTGCTAGTTCCGGGCCCACCGGGGAGCTGTTTTTT.

The V and J genes are TRBV18 and TRBJ2-2; a possible D gene is TRBD1 (6 bases). CDR1 is KGHSH, CDR2 LQKENI, per germline. Trimming stripped 2 bases from V and 6 bases from J, with 16 bases between. The CDR3 has 16 residues. The CDR3 DNA reads as TGTGCCAGCTCACCAGACGCCCCAGGGGTGGCCGGGGAGCTGTTTTTT. Protein product: CASSPDAPGVAGELFF.

This clone has a single count. The chain is built from TRBV7-8 and TRBJ2-2; D remains ambiguous. This CDR3 comprises 12 residues. In germline, CDR1 is SGHVS, CDR2 FQNEAQ. Trimming shortened V by 5 bases and J by 6 bases, and 7 bases separated the two germline ends. The CDR3 DNA sequence: TGTGCCAGCAGCCCTGATTCCGGGGAGCTGTTTTTT. Translating gives CASSPDSGELFF. The whole variable domain, filled in from reference TRBV7-8 and TRBJ2-2, reads GAGVSQSPRYKVAKRGQDVALRCDPISGHVSLFWYQQALGQGPEFLTYFQNEAQLDKSGLPSDRFFAERPEGSVSTLKIQRTQQEDSAVYLCASSPDSGELFFGEGSRLTVL.

The rearrangement uses TRBV2 and TRBJ2-1; 8 nucleotides agree with TRBD1. CDR1 SNHLY and CDR2 FYNNEI come from the germline V gene. The junction had 6 bases not matched to a gene; V was cut back by 6 bases and J by 8 bases. This CDR3 has 13 residues. In nucleotides, the CDR3 is TGTGCCAGCAGCTCCGGGACAGGAGATGAGCAGTTCTTC. It specifies CASSSGTGDEQFF.

This chain uses TRBV5-1 with TRBJ2-1, with TRBD2 identical over 11 bases. From germline, CDR1 is SGHRS and CDR2 YFSETQ. With V trimmed by 0 bases and J by 9 bases, 5 bases remained unmatched. CDR3 length: 15 amino acids. CDR3 in DNA: TGCGCCAGCAGCTTGGGACTAGCGGGATTAGGTGAGCAGTTCTTC. Translated, it gives CASSLGLAGLGEQFF.

This rearrangement joins TRBV9 to TRBJ2-6; TRBD2 agrees at 10 bases. The CDR3 extends over 18 amino acids. From germline, CDR1 is SGDLS and CDR2 YYNGEE. Trimming at V came to 0 bases and at J to 1 base, leaving 4 bases not matched to a gene. The CDR3 is CASSVGLAGASGANVLTF. The CDR3 DNA reads TGTGCCAGCAGCGTAGGGCTAGCGGGAGCTTCTGGGGCCAACGTCCTGACTTTC.

This chain links TRBV29-1 with TRBJ1-5; D gene ambiguous. V lost 4 bases to trimming and J lost 0 bases, with 7 bases between them. The CDR3 contains 13 residues. Germline CDR1 and CDR2: SQVTM and ANQGSEA. The CDR3 protein is CSVGTDSNQPQHF. The DNA of the CDR3 is TGCAGCGTTGGGACGGATAGCAATCAGCCCCAGCATTTT.

In the case of this clone: The junction shows a germline mismatch at one end, possibly a read error. J is TRBJ2-3 and V is TRBV2, with TRBD1 matching over 7 bases. The CDR3 extends over 10 amino acids. CDR1 and CDR2 from the germline V gene are SNHLY and FYNNEI. The CDR3 nucleotides read TGTGCCAGCAGCCGGGACAGTACTAGTTTT. Amino acid sequence: CASSRDSTSF.

This chain uses TRBV28 with TRBJ1-4; D is uncertain. Trimming shortened V by 3 bases and J by 2 bases, and 7 bases separated the two germline ends. Germline CDR1 reads MDHEN; CDR2 reads SYDVKM. CDR3 size: 14 residues. The CDR3 nucleotides are TGTGCCAGCAGTTTGCCGGGGACTAATGAAAAACTGTTTTTT. Translation: CASSLPGTNEKLFF.

J is TRBJ2-1 and V is TRBV4-1, with 11 bases identical to TRBD2. Trimming cost V 1 base and J 5 bases; bases outside gene matches: 4. CDR1 is MGHRA, CDR2 YSYEKL, per germline. This CDR3 has 16 residues. CDR3 in DNA: TGCGCCAGCAGCCAAGTTACTAGCGGGGGTGACAATGAGCAGTTCTTC. Protein sequence: CASSQVTSGGDNEQFF.

The chain uses TRBV6-5 and TRBJ2-3, with 8 bases that match TRBD1. The CDR3 runs to 13 residues. V lost 4 bases and J lost 9; bases outside the gene matches: 6. Germline V gene sequence: CDR1 MNHEY, CDR2 SVGAGI. The CDR3 nucleotides read TGTGCCAGCAGTTCCGGACAGGGCAGGACGCAGTATTTT. The encoded protein is CASSSGQGRTQYF.

This chain uses TRBV29-1 with TRBJ2-1, with 8 nucleotides matching TRBD2. Germline V gene sequence: CDR1 SQVTM, CDR2 ANQGSEA. J gave up 7 bases and V 4 bases, and 9 bases lay outside the gene matches. This CDR3 has 14 residues. This CDR3 reads CSVAQAGEANEQFF. CDR3 DNA sequence: TGCAGCGTTGCACAAGCGGGAGAGGCTAATGAGCAGTTCTTC.